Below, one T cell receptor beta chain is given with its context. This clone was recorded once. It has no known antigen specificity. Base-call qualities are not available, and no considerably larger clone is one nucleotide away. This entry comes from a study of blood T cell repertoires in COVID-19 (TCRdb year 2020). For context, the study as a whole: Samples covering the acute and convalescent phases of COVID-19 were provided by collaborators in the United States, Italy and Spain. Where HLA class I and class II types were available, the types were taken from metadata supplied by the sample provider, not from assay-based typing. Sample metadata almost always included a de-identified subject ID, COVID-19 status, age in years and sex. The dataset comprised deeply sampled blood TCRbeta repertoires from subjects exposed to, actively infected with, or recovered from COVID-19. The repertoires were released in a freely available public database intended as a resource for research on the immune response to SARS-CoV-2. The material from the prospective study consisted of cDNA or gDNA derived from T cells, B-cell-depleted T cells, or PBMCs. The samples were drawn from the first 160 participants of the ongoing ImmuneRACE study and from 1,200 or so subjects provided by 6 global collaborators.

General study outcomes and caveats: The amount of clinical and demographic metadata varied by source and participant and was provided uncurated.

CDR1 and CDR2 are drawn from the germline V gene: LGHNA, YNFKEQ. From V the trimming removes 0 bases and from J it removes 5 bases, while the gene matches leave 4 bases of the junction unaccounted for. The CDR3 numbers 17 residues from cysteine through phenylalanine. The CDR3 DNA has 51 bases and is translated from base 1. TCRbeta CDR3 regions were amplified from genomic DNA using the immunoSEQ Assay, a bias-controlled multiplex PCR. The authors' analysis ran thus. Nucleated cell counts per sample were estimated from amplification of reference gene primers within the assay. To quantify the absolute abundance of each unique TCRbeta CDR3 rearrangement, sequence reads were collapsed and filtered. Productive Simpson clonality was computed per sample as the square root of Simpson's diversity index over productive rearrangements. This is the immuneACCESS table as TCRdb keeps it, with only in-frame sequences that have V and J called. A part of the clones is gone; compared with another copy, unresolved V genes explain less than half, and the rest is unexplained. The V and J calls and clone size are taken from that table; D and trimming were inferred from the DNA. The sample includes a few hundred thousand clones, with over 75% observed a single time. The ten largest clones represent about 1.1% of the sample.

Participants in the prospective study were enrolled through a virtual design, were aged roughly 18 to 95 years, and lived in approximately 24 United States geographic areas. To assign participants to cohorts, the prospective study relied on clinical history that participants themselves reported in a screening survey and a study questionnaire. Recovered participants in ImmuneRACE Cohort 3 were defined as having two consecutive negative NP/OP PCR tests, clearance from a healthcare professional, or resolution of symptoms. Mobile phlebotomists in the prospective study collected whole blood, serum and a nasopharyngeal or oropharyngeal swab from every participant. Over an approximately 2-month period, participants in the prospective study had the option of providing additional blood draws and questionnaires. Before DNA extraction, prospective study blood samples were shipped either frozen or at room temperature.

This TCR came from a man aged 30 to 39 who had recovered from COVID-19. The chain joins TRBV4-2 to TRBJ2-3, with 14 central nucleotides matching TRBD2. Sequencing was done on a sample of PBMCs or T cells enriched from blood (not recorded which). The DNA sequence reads TGTGCCAGCAGCCAAGAAGGGACTAGCGGGAGTGGAGATACGCAGTATTTT. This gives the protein CASSQEGTSGSGDTQYF.